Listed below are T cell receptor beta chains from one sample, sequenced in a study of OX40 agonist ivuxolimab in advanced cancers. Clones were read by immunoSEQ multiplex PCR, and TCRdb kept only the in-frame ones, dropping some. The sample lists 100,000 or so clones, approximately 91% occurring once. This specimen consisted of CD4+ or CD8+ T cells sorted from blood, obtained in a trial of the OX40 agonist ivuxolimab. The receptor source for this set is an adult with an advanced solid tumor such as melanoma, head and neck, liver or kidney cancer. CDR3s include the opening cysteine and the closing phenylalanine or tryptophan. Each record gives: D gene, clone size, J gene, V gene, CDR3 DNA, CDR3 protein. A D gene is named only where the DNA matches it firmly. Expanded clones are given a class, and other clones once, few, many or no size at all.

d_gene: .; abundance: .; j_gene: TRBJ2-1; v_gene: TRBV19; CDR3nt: TGTGCCAGTAGTGTGACAGGATACAATGAGCAGTTCTTC; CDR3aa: CASSVTGYNEQFF
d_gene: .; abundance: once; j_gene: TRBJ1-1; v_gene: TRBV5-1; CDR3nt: TGCGCCAGCAGCTTGGAGCGGGACACTGAAGCTTTCTTT; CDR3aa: CASSLERDTEAFF
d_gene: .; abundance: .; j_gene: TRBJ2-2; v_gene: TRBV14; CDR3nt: TGTGCCAGCAGCCCTTGGGCTAGCGCAAACACCGGGGAGCTGTTTTTT; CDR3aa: CASSPWASANTGELFF
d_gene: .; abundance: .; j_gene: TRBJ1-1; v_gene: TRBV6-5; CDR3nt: TGTGCCAGCAGTTACTCGAAGACTGAAGCTTTCTTT; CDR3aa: CASSYSKTEAFF
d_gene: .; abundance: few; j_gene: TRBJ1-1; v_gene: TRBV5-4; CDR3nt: TGTGCCGGCAAGGGCGGCGGCCCTCGGAACACTGAAGCTTTCTTT; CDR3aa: CAGKGGGPRNTEAFF
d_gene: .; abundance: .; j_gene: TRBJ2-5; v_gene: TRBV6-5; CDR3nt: TGTGCCAGTCGAGGGGTGGGGGCCCAAGAGACCCAGTACTTC; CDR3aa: CASRGVGAQETQYF
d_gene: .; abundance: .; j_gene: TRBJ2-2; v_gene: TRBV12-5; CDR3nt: TGTGCTAGTGGTTGGTGGGGGCTCGGCACCGGGGAGCTGTTTTTT; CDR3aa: CASGWWGLGTGELFF
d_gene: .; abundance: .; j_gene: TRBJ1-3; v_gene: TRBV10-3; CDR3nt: TGTGCCATCAGCGCCCACAGCCTTTCTAACTCTGGAAACACCATATATTTT; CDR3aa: CAISAHSLSNSGNTIYF
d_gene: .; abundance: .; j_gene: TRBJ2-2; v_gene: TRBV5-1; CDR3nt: TGCGCCAGCAGCTACACAGACCAGAACACCGGGGAGCTGTTTTTT; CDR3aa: CASSYTDQNTGELFF
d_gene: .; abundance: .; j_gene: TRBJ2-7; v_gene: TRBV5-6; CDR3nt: TGTGCCAGCAGCTTGGTGGGCAGGGACGAGCAGTACTTC; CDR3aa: CASSLVGRDEQYF
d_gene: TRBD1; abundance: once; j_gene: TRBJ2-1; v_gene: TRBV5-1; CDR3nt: TGCGCCAGCAGACCGGGACAGATTGTGAATGAGCAGTTCTTC; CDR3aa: CASRPGQIVNEQFF
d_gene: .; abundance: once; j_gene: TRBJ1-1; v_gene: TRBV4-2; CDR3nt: TGTGCCAGCAGCCAAGTCGGGGGGCAGTGGACTGAAGCTTTCTTT; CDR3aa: CASSQVGGQWTEAFF